The 20 T cell receptor beta chains listed next were all sequenced from one sample in a study of blood T cell repertoires in COVID-19. Only in-frame clones appear in the TCRdb table, and some are missing; sequencing was by immunoSEQ multiplex PCR. The sample carries a few hundred thousand clones, roughly 88% recorded once. The sequencing input was peripheral blood. These receptors all stem from an older man with acute or convalescent COVID-19.

This sequence joins TRBV29-1 and TRBJ2-3, with D possibly being TRBD2 (7 bases). The CDR3 contains 11 residues. With 4 bases removed from V and 9 bases from J, the gap between germline ends came to 11 bases. From germline, CDR1 is SQVTM and CDR2 ANQGSEA. CDR3 residues: CSVGGGRTQYF. The DNA of the CDR3 is TGCAGCGTTGGGGGGGGCCGGACGCAGTATTTT.

This clone occurred once. The J gene is TRBJ2-1, the V gene TRBV24-1, with D perhaps matching TRBD1 (6 bases). The CDR3 loop spans 16 amino acids. Trimming removed 2 bases at V and 7 bases at J, with 17 bases between. Germline V gene lookup returns CDR1 KGHDR and CDR2 SFDVKD. The CDR3 DNA sequence: TGTGCCACCAGTGATTCCTCTTTAGAAACAGGGAATGAGCAGTTCTTC. The encoded protein is CATSDSSLETGNEQFF.

This clone was counted a single time. The chain uses TRBV11-2 and TRBJ2-3; the D gene is possibly TRBD2 (7 bases). The CDR3 consists of 15 residues. Trimming removed 2 bases at V and 1 base at J, with 10 bases between. Germline V gives CDR1 SGHAT, CDR2 FQNNGV. The CDR3 DNA reads TGTGCCAGCAGCTTACAGGGGAGGGGCACAGATACGCAGTATTTT. This sequence encodes CASSLQGRGTDTQYF. Variable domain in full (rest from reference TRBV11-2 and TRBJ2-3): EAGVAQSPRYKIIEKRQSVAFWCNPISGHATLYWYQQILGQGPKLLIQFQNNGVVDDSQLPKDRFSAERLKGVDSTLKIQPAKLEDSAVYLCASSLQGRGTDTQYFGPGTRLTVL.

The chain is built from TRBV6-5 and TRBJ2-1; 7 bases are shared with TRBD2. J lost 1 base, V lost 6 bases, and 6 bases had no gene match. The CDR3 sequence is 15 residues long. CDR1 is MNHEY and CDR2 is SVGAGI in the germline V gene. CDR3 loop: CASSTSDESYNEQFF. DNA for the CDR3: TGTGCCAGCAGCACTAGCGACGAATCCTACAATGAGCAGTTCTTC.

The J gene is TRBJ2-6, the V gene TRBV19; D remains ambiguous. The CDR3 contains 14 residues. Germline CDR1 LNHDA, CDR2 SQIVND (reference sequence). The V and J ends lost 6 bases and 0 bases respectively, with 6 bases between them. The DNA of the CDR3 is TGTGCCAGTAGCTACAGCTCTGGGGCCAACGTCCTGACTTTC. Amino acid sequence: CASSYSSGANVLTF.

V usage is TRBV15 and J usage is TRBJ2-7; 11 nucleotides match TRBD2. V dropped 0 bases and J dropped 11; count of bases not matched to a gene: 12. The germline V gene encodes CDR1 LNHNV and CDR2 YYDKDF (reference sequence). CDR3 length equals 16 residues. In nucleotides, the CDR3 is TGTGCCACCAGCAGAGATCCCTCAGGGACTAGCGGACCCAAGTACTTC. It yields the protein CATSRDPSGTSGPKYF.

The CDR3 DNA reads TGTGCCAGCAGCTCTCAGGGACTAGCGGGAGGCGAGCAGTACTTC. It yields the protein CASSSQGLAGGEQYF. The rearrangement joins TRBV5-5 to TRBJ2-7; 15 bases align to TRBD2. Per the germline V gene, CDR1 is SGHKS and CDR2 is YYEKEE (reference sequence). The CDR3 is 15 residues long. With V trimmed by 3 bases and J by 6 bases, 4 bases remained unmatched.

This chain connects TRBV10-3 to TRBJ1-3; 9 bases fit TRBD1. There are 16 residues in the CDR3. Germline V lookup: CDR1 ENHRY, CDR2 SYGVKD. The V segment lost 6 bases and the J segment 1 base; nucleotides outside the gene matches: 7. The CDR3 is CAIRRGQGGSGNTIYF. The CDR3 DNA reads as TGTGCCATCAGGCGGGGACAGGGAGGGTCTGGAAACACCATATATTTT.

The gene calls are TRBV5-6 and TRBJ1-6, with D possibly TRBD1 on 5 matching bases. The CDR3 is 16 amino acids. The V end was cut by 2 bases, the J end by 2 bases, with 11 bases between. In germline, CDR1 is SGHDT, CDR2 YYEEEE. The CDR3 is CASSFTGDAYNSPLHF. The CDR3 DNA reads as TGTGCCAGCAGCTTCACGGGGGACGCCTATAATTCACCCCTCCACTTT.

CDR3 nucleotides: TGTGCCACCAGCAGATCCAACCTACTAGCGGGAAGGCATGAGCAGTTCTTC. Translation gives CATSRSNLLAGRHEQFF. This rearrangement joins TRBV15 to TRBJ2-1, with 10 positions matching TRBD2. With V trimmed by 2 bases and J by 8 bases, 12 bases remained unmatched. This CDR3 spans 17 amino acids. From germline, CDR1 is LNHNV and CDR2 YYDKDF (reference sequence).

The chain combines TRBV9 with TRBJ2-3, with 9 bases fitting TRBD2. Germline loops: CDR1 SGDLS, CDR2 YYNGEE. V was clipped by 3 bases and J by 4 bases; unmatched bases: 15. The CDR3 has 18 amino acids. CDR3 sequence reads: CASSAAGSWREGSDTQYF. In DNA form, the CDR3 reads TGTGCCAGCAGCGCCGCAGGGAGTTGGCGGGAGGGTTCAGATACGCAGTATTTT.

This clone has just a few counts. This rearrangement joins TRBV7-9 to TRBJ2-5, with D possibly being TRBD1 (6 bases). This CDR3 has 12 amino acids. Germline values: CDR1 SEHNR, CDR2 FQNEAQ (reference sequence). V lost 8 bases and J 4 bases, leaving 11 bases between the germline ends. The CDR3 nucleotides are TGTGCCAGCGGACAAGGGGGAGAGACCCAGTACTTC. Residues: CASGQGGETQYF.

V and J are TRBV5-6 and TRBJ2-1, with D possibly matching TRBD1 (6 bases). The V gene's germline CDR1 is SGHDT and CDR2 YYEEEE. With 3 bases removed from V and 2 bases from J, the gap between germline ends came to 12 bases. The CDR3 extends over 15 amino acids. The CDR3 protein is CASSSRGLTYNEQFF. CDR3 coding DNA: TGTGCCAGCAGCTCCAGGGGCCTAACCTACAATGAGCAGTTCTTC.

The chain joins TRBV7-9 to TRBJ1-2; no clear D gene. The CDR3 loop spans 14 amino acids. CDR1 is SEHNR, CDR2 FQNEAQ, per germline (reference sequence). The V end was cut by 5 bases, the J end by 5 bases, with 15 bases between. CDR3 DNA: TGTGCCAGCAGCCCAGAGGGAAGGCTGTATGGCTACACCTTC. It is translated as CASSPEGRLYGYTF.

This chain links TRBV28 with TRBJ1-1; D is uncertain. Trimming cost V 2 bases and J 0 bases, with 7 bases left between them. CDR3 length: 14 residues. Germline V gene data show CDR1 as MDHEN and CDR2 as SYDVKM. The CDR3 loop is CASSLNIMNTEAFF. The CDR3, as DNA: TGTGCCAGCAGTTTAAACATCATGAACACTGAAGCTTTCTTT.

V gene TRBV28 combines with J gene TRBJ1-1; 8 positions agree with TRBD1. The ends lost 4 bases at V and 6 bases at J; junction bases unmatched: 7. Germline V gives CDR1 MDHEN, CDR2 SYDVKM. This CDR3 is built from 14 residues. The CDR3 DNA is TGTGCCAGCAGTTCCAGGGGGCGCATCTCTGAAGCTTTCTTT. The encoded protein is CASSSRGRISEAFF.

The rearrangement links TRBV27 to TRBJ2-7, with 10 bases identical to TRBD2. There are 16 residues in the CDR3. V was clipped by 5 bases and J by 0 bases; unmatched bases: 7. Germline values: CDR1 MNHEY, CDR2 SMNVEV (reference sequence). CDR3 residues: CASSGTSETFSYEQYF. The DNA of the CDR3 is TGTGCCAGCAGTGGGACTAGCGAGACCTTCTCCTACGAGCAGTACTTC.

The chain uses TRBV18 and TRBJ2-7; 7 positions match TRBD1. The J segment lost 0 bases and the V segment lost 6 bases, leaving 11 bases of the junction unmatched. CDR3 length equals 16 residues. Germline lookup yields CDR1 KGHSH and CDR2 LQKENI. Here the CDR3 DNA reads TGTGCCAGCTCGGGCACCGGGACAGAGAGCTCCTACGAGCAGTACTTC. Protein product: CASSGTGTESSYEQYF.

The DNA of the CDR3 is TGTGCCAGCAATGGGGGGAGTAGGAATCAGCCCCAGCATTTT. This encodes CASNGGSRNQPQHF. The J gene is TRBJ1-5, the V gene TRBV2; a weak D match, TRBD1 (5 bases). The germline V and J ends were trimmed by 7 bases and 4 bases, with 14 bases remaining between them. Germline V CDR1 and CDR2: SNHLY, FYNNEI. The CDR3 loop spans 14 amino acids.

CDR3 sequence: CASSYRGLPNNEQFF. In nucleotides, the CDR3 is TGTGCCAGCAGTTATAGGGGCCTGCCTAACAATGAGCAGTTCTTC. J is TRBJ2-1 and V is TRBV28, with D tentatively TRBD1 (5 bases). Germline assignment: CDR1 MDHEN and CDR2 SYDVKM. This CDR3 is built from 15 residues. The ends were cut back, 4 bases at V and 5 bases at J, with 15 bases in the middle.